This T cell receptor (beta chain) is drawn from a study of cytomegalovirus exposure and HLA in healthy donors. This CDR3 spans 13 amino acids. From germline, CDR1 is SGHDN and CDR2 FVKESK. The V end was cut by 4 bases, the J end by 5 bases, with 8 bases between. Both 60 Vbeta primers and 13 Jbeta primers went into the PCR. This table comes from immunoSEQ multiplex PCR, and its TCRdb copy is limited to in-frame clones, with some not included. The sample has 90,000 to 120,000 clones, around 72% seen once. V and J are TRBV14 and TRBJ2-2; the D gene is possibly TRBD1 (6 bases). The TCR comes from a woman aged 35 to 49 in good health and CMV-seropositive. Sequencing was performed on PBMCs. As DNA, the CDR3 is TGTGCCAGCAGCCCACAGGGAACCGGGGAGCTGTTTTTT. Protein: CASSPQGTGELFF.